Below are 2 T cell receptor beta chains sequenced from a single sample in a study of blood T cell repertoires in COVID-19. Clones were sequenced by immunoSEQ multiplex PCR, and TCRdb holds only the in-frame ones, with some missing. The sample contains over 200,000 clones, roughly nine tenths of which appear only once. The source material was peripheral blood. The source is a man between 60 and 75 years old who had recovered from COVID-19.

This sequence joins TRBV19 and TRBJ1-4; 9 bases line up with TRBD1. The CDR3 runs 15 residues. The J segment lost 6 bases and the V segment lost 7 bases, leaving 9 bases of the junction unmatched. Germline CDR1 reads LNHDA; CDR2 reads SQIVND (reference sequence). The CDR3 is CASTARGTGYEKLFF. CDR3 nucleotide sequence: TGTGCCAGTACCGCCCGAGGGACAGGGTATGAAAAACTGTTTTTT.

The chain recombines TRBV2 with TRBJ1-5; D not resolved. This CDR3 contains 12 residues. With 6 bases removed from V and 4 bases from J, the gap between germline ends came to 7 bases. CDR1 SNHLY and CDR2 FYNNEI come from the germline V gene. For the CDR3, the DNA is TGTGCCAGCAGGGCAGATAATCAGCCCCAGCATTTT. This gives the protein CASRADNQPQHF.